The 24 T cell receptor beta chains given below trace back to one sample, sequenced in a study of T cell clonotyping in hematopoietic cell transplantation. Only in-frame clones appear in the TCRdb table, and some are missing; sequencing was by immunoSEQ multiplex PCR. The sample yields roughly 8,300 clones, roughly three quarters seen once. Time point described: recipient sample about 28 days before transplant, after cytoreduction. The sequences come from peripheral blood mononuclear cells, collected before stem cell transplant. These receptors originate from a man aged 55-75 years with acute myeloid leukemia. Some clones in this sample may be carry-over from other donors' samples.

The genes are TRBV19 and TRBJ1-5; D gene unclear. The ends were cut back, 0 bases at V and 4 bases at J, with 7 bases in the middle. The germline gives CDR1 LNHDA, CDR2 SQIVND (reference sequence). This CDR3 region has 14 residues. CDR3 DNA: TGTGCCAGTAGTATAGATAGCTTTAATCAGCCCCAGCATTTT. The encoded protein is CASSIDSFNQPQHF.

The J gene is TRBJ1-1, the V gene TRBV10-3; a possible D gene is TRBD1 (5 bases). Germline V gives CDR1 ENHRY, CDR2 SYGVKD. V lost 2 bases and J 5 bases, leaving 12 bases between the germline ends. This CDR3 region has 14 residues. In DNA, the CDR3 is TGTGCCATCAGTGAGCAGGCGGGGCATACTGAAGCTTTCTTT. It encodes CAISEQAGHTEAFF.

The chain uses TRBV2 and TRBJ2-5; D is undetermined. Per the germline V gene, CDR1 is SNHLY and CDR2 is FYNNEI. Trimming took off 7 bases at V and 4 bases at J, with 7 bases between the two ends. CDR3 size: 11 residues. For the CDR3, the DNA is TGTGCCAGCAAAACCCGAGAGACCCAGTACTTC. Its translation: CASKTRETQYF.

The rearrangement uses TRBV5-6 and TRBJ2-5; D gene ambiguous. Trimming stripped 1 base from V and 5 bases from J, with 12 bases between. The CDR3 runs to 14 residues. Germline V CDR1 and CDR2: SGHDT, YYEEEE. CDR3 residues: CASSLSDTVETQYF. CDR3 sequence (DNA): TGTGCCAGCAGCTTGTCAGATACTGTCGAGACCCAGTACTTC.

This rearrangement joins TRBV25-1 to TRBJ2-1; 8 nucleotides agree with TRBD2. With 1 base clipped from V and 9 bases from J, the junction kept 11 bases outside the gene matches. This CDR3 region has 16 residues. Germline CDR1 is MGHDK and CDR2 is SYGVNS. Written as DNA, the CDR3 is TGTGCCAGCAGTGAATCACCGGGAGGGCCCCCCACTGAGCAGTTCTTC. Translating it yields CASSESPGGPPTEQFF. Complete variable domain (other parts from reference TRBV25-1 and TRBJ2-1): EADIYQTPRYLVIGTGKKITLECSQTMGHDKMYWYQQDPGMELHLIHYSYGVNSTEKGDLSSESTVSRIRTEHFPLTLESARPSHTSQYLCASSESPGGPPTEQFFGPGTRLTVL.

The count of this clone is one. The chain has TRBV27 and TRBJ1-2; 10 positions match TRBD1. Trimming removed 6 bases from V and 8 bases from J; junction bases left unmatched: 6. This CDR3 has 13 amino acids. Germline CDR1 MNHEY, CDR2 SMNVEV (reference sequence). The CDR3 spells CASRGGTGVGYTF. The CDR3 bases are TGTGCCAGCAGGGGCGGGACAGGGGTAGGCTACACCTTC.

Regarding this clone: Other DNA sequences in the sample encode the same CDR3. This CDR3 is CASSYAGTEAFF. CDR3 DNA sequence: TGTGCCAGCAGTTACGCCGGAACTGAAGCTTTCTTT. The chain links TRBV6-5 to TRBJ1-1; unclear D gene. The CDR3 is 12 amino acids. Trimming left V 2 bases short and J 5 bases short, with 6 bases between. CDR1 MNHEY and CDR2 SVGAGI come from the germline V gene.

J is TRBJ1-5 and V is TRBV30; D possibly corresponds to TRBD1 (5 bases). The CDR3 covers 14 residues. V was pared by 3 bases and J by 6 bases, with 15 bases between. The V gene's germline CDR1 is GTSNPN and CDR2 SVGIG (reference sequence). CDR3 residues: CAWSPRGDSQPQHF. CDR3 sequence (DNA): TGTGCCTGGAGCCCTAGAGGGGATAGTCAGCCCCAGCATTTT.

The chain carries TRBV4-2 and TRBJ2-3; D unresolved. The CDR3 consists of 13 residues. Germline lookup yields CDR1 LGHNA and CDR2 YNFKEQ. V was clipped by 0 bases and J by 4 bases, with 5 bases between them. The CDR3 is CASSQESPDTQYF. In nucleotides, the CDR3 is TGTGCCAGCAGCCAAGAAAGCCCAGATACGCAGTATTTT.

The V gene is TRBV25-1, the J gene TRBJ1-4; 7 bases map to TRBD1. J lost 7 bases, V lost 6 bases, and 8 bases had no gene match. Germline V gives CDR1 MGHDK, CDR2 SYGVNS. The CDR3 extends over 14 amino acids. The CDR3 is CASRATGRGEKLFF. In DNA form, the CDR3 reads TGTGCCAGCAGGGCGACAGGGAGAGGTGAAAAACTGTTTTTT.

The chain couples TRBV19 to TRBJ1-5; TRBD1 matches at 8 bases. Looked up from germline, CDR1 is LNHDA and CDR2 is SQIVND (reference sequence). This CDR3 is 15 amino acids long. Losses at the gene ends were 5 bases for V and 4 bases for J; bases not matched to a gene: 7. For the CDR3, the DNA is TGTGCCAGTAGTCAAGGGACAGGAAAAAATCAGCCCCAGCATTTT. Its protein product is CASSQGTGKNQPQHF.

V gene TRBV4-1 combines with J gene TRBJ2-7; the D is unclear. V was cut by 4 bases and J by 2 bases, with 12 bases left in between. Germline values: CDR1 MGHRA, CDR2 YSYEKL. This CDR3 has 14 amino acids. The chain's CDR3 is CASSPRIDAYEQYF. CDR3 nucleotide sequence: TGCGCCAGCAGCCCCCGGATAGACGCCTACGAGCAGTACTTC.

V gene TRBV6-6 combines with J gene TRBJ2-7; D is undetermined. V was clipped by 4 bases and J by 5 bases, with 9 bases between them. There are 12 residues in the CDR3. Germline CDR1 MNHNY, CDR2 SVGAGI (reference sequence). DNA of the CDR3: TGTGCCAGCAGTTTTAACTCGAACGAGCAGTACTTC. Amino acids: CASSFNSNEQYF.

This sequence joins TRBV7-8 and TRBJ2-5, with TRBD1 matching 7 bases. Germline CDR1 and CDR2: SGHVS and FQNEAQ. The ends lost 5 bases at V and 2 bases at J; junction bases unmatched: 2. This CDR3 is built from 13 residues. CDR3 residues: CASSRGQQETQYF. The CDR3 DNA sequence: TGTGCCAGCAGCCGGGGACAGCAAGAGACCCAGTACTTC.

V usage is TRBV28 and J usage is TRBJ1-5, with D uncertain. The CDR3 has 12 amino acids. Trimming shortened V by 3 bases and J by 7 bases, and 7 bases separated the two germline ends. The germline gives CDR1 MDHEN, CDR2 SYDVKM. The CDR3 sequence is CASSFYRQPQHF. The CDR3 DNA reads TGTGCCAGCAGTTTTTACCGACAGCCCCAGCATTTT.

The V gene is TRBV2, the J gene TRBJ2-1; possibly TRBD1 or TRBD2 for D (5 bases each). With 8 bases removed from V and 16 bases from J, the gap between germline ends came to 18 bases. CDR3 length: 11 amino acids. Germline CDR1 is SNHLY and CDR2 is FYNNEI. CDR3 bases: TGTGCCAGCGGGGCGATGGGACCTTCTTTCTTC. Translation: CASGAMGPSFF.

V and J are TRBV5-4 and TRBJ2-7; TRBD1 matches 7 bases. Germline CDR1 reads SGHNT; CDR2 reads YYREEE (reference sequence). The V and J ends lost 2 bases and 2 bases, in that order; junction bases with no gene match: 7. The CDR3 is made up of 15 amino acids. The CDR3 spells CASSLPGQFTYEQYF. The CDR3 DNA follows: TGTGCCAGCAGCTTACCGGGACAGTTTACCTACGAGCAGTACTTC. Full variable domain (missing parts from reference TRBV5-4 and TRBJ2-7): ETGVTQSPTHLIKTRGQQVTLRCSSQSGHNTVSWYQQALGQGPQFIFQYYREEENGRGNFPPRFSGLQFPNYSSELNVNALELDDSALYLCASSLPGQFTYEQYFGPGTRLTVT.

This clone was seen a handful of times. The chain recombines TRBV27 with TRBJ2-3, with D uncertain. CDR3 length equals 12 residues. The V end lost 3 bases, the J end lost 8 bases, and 9 bases lay between the germline ends. Germline V gene data show CDR1 as MNHEY and CDR2 as SMNVEV (reference sequence). The CDR3 nucleotides are TGTGCCAGCAGTTTCCCCCGCGGTACGCAGTATTTT. Its translation: CASSFPRGTQYF.

V usage is TRBV5-4 and J usage is TRBJ2-3; 9 nucleotides match TRBD2. CDR3 length: 14 residues. The V gene end was trimmed by 5 bases and the J gene end by 4 bases; junction bases not matched to a gene: 5. CDR1 SGHNT and CDR2 YYREEE come from the germline V gene (reference sequence). Written as DNA, the CDR3 is TGTGCCAGCAGTTTAGCGGGGGCCGCAGATACGCAGTATTTT. Its translation: CASSLAGAADTQYF.

This chain uses TRBV30 with TRBJ2-1; TRBD1 matches 10 bases. This CDR3 spans 16 amino acids. V dropped 1 base and J dropped 4; count of bases not matched to a gene: 7. CDR1 is GTSNPN, CDR2 SVGIG, per germline (reference sequence). The CDR3, as DNA: TGTGCCTGGAGTGATGGGGACAGGGGTCGATACAATGAGCAGTTCTTC. Protein product: CAWSDGDRGRYNEQFF.

The chain combines TRBV28 with TRBJ2-3, with TRBD2 matching over 14 bases. The CDR3 runs 19 residues. V shed 4 bases, J shed 4 bases, and the junction held 13 bases outside the gene matches. Germline V gene lookup returns CDR1 MDHEN and CDR2 SYDVKM. The CDR3 here is CASSSPGLAGVGSADTQYF. The CDR3 bases are TGTGCCAGCAGTTCCCCGGGACTAGCGGGAGTGGGGAGTGCAGATACGCAGTATTTT. Filled out from reference TRBV28 and TRBJ2-3, the complete variable domain reads DVKVTQSSRYLVKRTGEKVFLECVQDMDHENMFWYRQDPGLGLRLIYFSYDVKMKEKGDIPEGYSVSREKKERFSLILESASTNQTSMYLCASSSPGLAGVGSADTQYFGPGTRLTVL.

The table lists this clone with a few counts. The CDR3 sequence is CASSVLPEGTRSHEQFF. The DNA for the CDR3 is TGTGCCAGCAGCGTACTCCCGGAGGGGACTAGAAGCCATGAGCAGTTCTTC. V usage is TRBV9 and J usage is TRBJ2-1, with 8 bases that match TRBD2. This CDR3 is built from 17 residues. V lost 1 base, J lost 8 bases, and 14 bases stayed unmatched. The germline V gene has CDR1 SGDLS and CDR2 YYNGEE.

V is TRBV19 and J is TRBJ1-1; 10 bases match TRBD1. The J segment lost 4 bases and the V segment lost 4 bases, leaving 6 bases of the junction unmatched. Looked up from germline, CDR1 is LNHDA and CDR2 is SQIVND (reference sequence). The CDR3 loop spans 15 amino acids. CDR3 nucleotide sequence: TGTGCCAGTAGTAGGGGGACAGGGGTTAGCACTGAAGCTTTCTTT. Its translation is CASSRGTGVSTEAFF.

The chain combines TRBV6-1 with TRBJ2-7; perhaps TRBD1 as D (6 bases). Germline-derived CDR1 and CDR2 are MNHNS and SASEGT. CDR3 size: 16 residues. Trimming took 2 bases from V and 5 from J, leaving 19 bases between them. In DNA, the CDR3 is TGTGCCAGCAGTGAAAATCCCTCTGAACAGGGACACGAGCAGTACTTC. This gives the protein CASSENPSEQGHEQYF.